This TCR beta chain originates from a study of T cells in tuberculosis. Study-wide background: A South African cohort included IGRA-negative adolescents, latently infected IGRA-positive adolescents and adults with active tuberculosis.

Germline V gene sequence: CDR1 MDHEN, CDR2 SYDVKM. CDR3 size: 13 residues. V shed 6 bases and J shed 5 bases, with 10 bases lying between them. Study-level results: Active tuberculosis TCR-alpha repertoires lay closer to GMM-specific TCRs than IGRA-negative controls, suggesting clonal expansion.

Assay used: immunoSEQ multiplex PCR; TCRdb lists only in-frame clones, some missing. Among tens of thousands of clones listed, roughly 95% were seen once. For this clone: The antigen remains unidentified.

This receptor was identified in a donor between 5 and 29 years old with latent tuberculosis or without tuberculosis infection. The sequenced material came from PBMCs. V is TRBV28 and J is TRBJ2-2; no reliable D call. In DNA, the CDR3 is TGTGCCAGCAGGCGCGACTGGACCGGGGAGCTGTTTTTT. Translation: CASRRDWTGELFF.